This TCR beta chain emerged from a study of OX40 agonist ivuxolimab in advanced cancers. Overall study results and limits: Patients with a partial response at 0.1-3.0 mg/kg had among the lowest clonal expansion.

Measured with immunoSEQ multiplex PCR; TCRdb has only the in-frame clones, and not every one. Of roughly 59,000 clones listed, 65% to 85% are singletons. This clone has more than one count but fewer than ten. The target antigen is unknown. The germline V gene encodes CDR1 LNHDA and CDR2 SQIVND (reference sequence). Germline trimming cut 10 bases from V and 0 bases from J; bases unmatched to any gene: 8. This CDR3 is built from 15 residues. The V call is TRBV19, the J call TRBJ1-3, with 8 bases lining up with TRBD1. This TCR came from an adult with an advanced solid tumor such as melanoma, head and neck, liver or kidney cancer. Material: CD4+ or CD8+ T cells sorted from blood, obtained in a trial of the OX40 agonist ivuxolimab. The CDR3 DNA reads TGTGCCAAGACAGGGGCCCTCTTCTCTGGAAACACCATATATTTT. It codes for CAKTGALFSGNTIYF.